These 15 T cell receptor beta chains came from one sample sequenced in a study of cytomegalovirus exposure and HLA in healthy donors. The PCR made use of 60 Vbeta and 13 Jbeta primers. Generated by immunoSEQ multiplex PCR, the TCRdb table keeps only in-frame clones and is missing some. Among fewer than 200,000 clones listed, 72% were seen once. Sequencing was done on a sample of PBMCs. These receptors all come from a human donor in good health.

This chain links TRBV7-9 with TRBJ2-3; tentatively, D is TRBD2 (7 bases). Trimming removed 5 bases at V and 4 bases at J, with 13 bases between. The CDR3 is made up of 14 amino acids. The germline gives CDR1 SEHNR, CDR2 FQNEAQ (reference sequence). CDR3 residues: CASSGGGSSDTQYF. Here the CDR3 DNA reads TGTGCCAGCAGCGGGGGGGGCTCTTCAGATACGCAGTATTTT.

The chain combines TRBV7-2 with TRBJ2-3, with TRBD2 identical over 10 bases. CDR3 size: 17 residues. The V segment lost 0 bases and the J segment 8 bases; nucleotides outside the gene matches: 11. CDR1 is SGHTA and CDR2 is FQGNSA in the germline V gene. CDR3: CASSLALSGGASVTQYF. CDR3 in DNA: TGTGCCAGCAGCTTAGCGCTAAGCGGGGGGGCCTCTGTTACGCAGTATTTT.

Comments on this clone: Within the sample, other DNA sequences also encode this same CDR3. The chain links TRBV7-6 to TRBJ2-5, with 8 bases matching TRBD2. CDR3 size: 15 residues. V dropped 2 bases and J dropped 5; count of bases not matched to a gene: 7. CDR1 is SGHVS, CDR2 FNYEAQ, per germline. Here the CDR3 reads CASSLSGGARETQYF. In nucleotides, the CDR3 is TGTGCCAGCAGCTTATCCGGGGGGGCCAGGGAGACCCAGTACTTC.

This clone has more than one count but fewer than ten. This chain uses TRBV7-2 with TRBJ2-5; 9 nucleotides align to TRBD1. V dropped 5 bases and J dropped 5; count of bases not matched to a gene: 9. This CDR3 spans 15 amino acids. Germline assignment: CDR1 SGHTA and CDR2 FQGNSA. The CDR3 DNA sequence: TGTGCCAGCAGCCCCCCCTACAGGGGGCAGGAGACCCAGTACTTC. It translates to CASSPPYRGQETQYF.

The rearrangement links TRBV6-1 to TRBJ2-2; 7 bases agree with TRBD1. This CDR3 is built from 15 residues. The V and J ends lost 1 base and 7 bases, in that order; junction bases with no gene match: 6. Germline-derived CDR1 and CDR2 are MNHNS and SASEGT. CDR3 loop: CASSEVGRGNGELFF. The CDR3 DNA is TGTGCCAGCAGTGAAGTTGGCAGGGGGAACGGGGAGCTGTTTTTT.

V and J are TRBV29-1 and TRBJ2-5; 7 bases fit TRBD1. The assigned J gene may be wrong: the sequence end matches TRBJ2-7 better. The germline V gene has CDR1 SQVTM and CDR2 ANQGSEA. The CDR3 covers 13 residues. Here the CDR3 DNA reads TGCAGCGCGAAAGACAGGGCCCCCTACGAGCAGTACTTC. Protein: CSAKDRAPYEQYF.

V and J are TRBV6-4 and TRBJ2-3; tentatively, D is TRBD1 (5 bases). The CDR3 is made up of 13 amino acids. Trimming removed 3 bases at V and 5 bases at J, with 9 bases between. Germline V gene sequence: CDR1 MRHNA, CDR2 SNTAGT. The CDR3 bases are TGTGCCAGCAGTGAACAGGAAGAAGATACGCAGTATTTT. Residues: CASSEQEEDTQYF.

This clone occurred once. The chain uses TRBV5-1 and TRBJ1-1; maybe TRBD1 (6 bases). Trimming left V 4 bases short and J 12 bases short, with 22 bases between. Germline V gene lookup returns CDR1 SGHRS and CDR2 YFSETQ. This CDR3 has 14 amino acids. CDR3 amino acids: CASSTAGGGDRSFF. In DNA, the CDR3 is TGCGCCAGCAGCACTGCTGGAGGGGGGGATCGATCTTTCTTT.

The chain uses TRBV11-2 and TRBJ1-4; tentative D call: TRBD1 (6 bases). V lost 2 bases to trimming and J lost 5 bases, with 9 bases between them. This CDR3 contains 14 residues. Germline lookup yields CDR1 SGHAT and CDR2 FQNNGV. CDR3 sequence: CASSLNTGNEKLFF. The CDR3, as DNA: TGTGCCAGCAGCTTAAATACAGGGAATGAAAAACTGTTTTTT.

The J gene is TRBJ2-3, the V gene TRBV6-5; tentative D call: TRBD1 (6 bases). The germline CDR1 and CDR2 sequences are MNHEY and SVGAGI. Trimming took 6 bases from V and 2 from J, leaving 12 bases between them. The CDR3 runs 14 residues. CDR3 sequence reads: CASSRGRDTDTQYF. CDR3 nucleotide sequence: TGTGCCAGCAGCAGGGGACGGGACACAGATACGCAGTATTTT.

CDR3: CASSGRTGGYFEQYF. CDR3 nucleotides: TGTGCCAGCAGCGGACGGACAGGGGGCTATTTCGAGCAGTACTTC. The chain is built from TRBV7-9 and TRBJ2-7; TRBD1 matches at 11 bases. V shed 5 bases and J 6 bases; nucleotides not matched to a gene: 9. This CDR3 region has 15 residues. The germline V gene encodes CDR1 SEHNR and CDR2 FQNEAQ (reference sequence).

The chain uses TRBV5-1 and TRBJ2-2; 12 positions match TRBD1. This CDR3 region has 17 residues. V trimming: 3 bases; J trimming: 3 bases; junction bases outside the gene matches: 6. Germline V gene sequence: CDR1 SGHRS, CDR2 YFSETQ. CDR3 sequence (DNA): TGCGCCAGCAGCTACGGGACAGGGGGCTTGTACACCGGGGAGCTGTTTTTT. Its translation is CASSYGTGGLYTGELFF.

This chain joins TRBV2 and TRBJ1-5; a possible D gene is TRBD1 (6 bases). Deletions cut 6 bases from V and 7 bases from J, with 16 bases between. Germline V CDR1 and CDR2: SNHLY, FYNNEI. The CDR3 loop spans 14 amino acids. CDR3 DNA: TGTGCCAGCAGCGATGGACAGCCTGGGCAGCCCCAGCATTTT. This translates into CASSDGQPGQPQHF. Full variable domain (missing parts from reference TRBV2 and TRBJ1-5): EPEVTQTPSHQVTQMGQEVILRCVPISNHLYFYWYRQILGQKVEFLVSFYNNEISEKSEIFDDQFSVERPDGSNFTLKIRSTKLEDSAMYFCASSDGQPGQPQHFGDGTRLSIL.

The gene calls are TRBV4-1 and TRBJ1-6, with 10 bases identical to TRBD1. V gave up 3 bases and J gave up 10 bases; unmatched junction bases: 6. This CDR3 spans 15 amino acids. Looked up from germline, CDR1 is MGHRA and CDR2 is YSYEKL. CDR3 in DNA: TGCGCCAGCAGCCAGGCGGGACAGGGGTGGTCACCCCTCCACTTT. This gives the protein CASSQAGQGWSPLHF.

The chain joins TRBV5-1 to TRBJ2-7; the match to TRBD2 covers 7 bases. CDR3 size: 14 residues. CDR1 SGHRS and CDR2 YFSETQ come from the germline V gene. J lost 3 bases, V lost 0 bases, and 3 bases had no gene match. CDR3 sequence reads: CASSLAGGRYEQYF. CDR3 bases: TGCGCCAGCAGCTTGGCGGGAGGACGCTACGAGCAGTACTTC.